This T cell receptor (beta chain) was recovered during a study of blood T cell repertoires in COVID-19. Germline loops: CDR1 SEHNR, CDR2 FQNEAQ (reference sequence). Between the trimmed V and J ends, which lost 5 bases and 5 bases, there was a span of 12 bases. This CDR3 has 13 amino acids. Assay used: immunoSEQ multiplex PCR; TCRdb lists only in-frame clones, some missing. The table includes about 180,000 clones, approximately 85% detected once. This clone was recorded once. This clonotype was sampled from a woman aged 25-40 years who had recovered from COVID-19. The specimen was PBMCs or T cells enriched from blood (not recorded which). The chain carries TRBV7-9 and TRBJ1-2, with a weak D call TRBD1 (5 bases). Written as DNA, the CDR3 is TGTGCCAGCAGCCTGTCAAAGGGGTATGGCTACACCTTC. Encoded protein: CASSLSKGYGYTF.